A single sample gave rise to the 21 T cell receptor beta chains below, sequenced in a study of blood T cell repertoires in COVID-19. Only in-frame clones appear in the TCRdb table, and some are missing; sequencing was by immunoSEQ multiplex PCR. The sample lists 60,000 to 70,000 clones, approximately 80% occurring once. Sequenced input: peripheral blood. The receptors were sampled from a woman older than 75 with acute or convalescent COVID-19.

The chain carries TRBV18 and TRBJ1-1; D remains ambiguous. In germline, CDR1 is KGHSH, CDR2 LQKENI. Trimming stripped 4 bases from V and 0 bases from J, with 9 bases between. The CDR3 length is 14 residues. CDR3 region: CASSRAGMNTEAFF. In DNA, the CDR3 is TGTGCCAGCTCACGCGCGGGGATGAACACTGAAGCTTTCTTT. Looking up the rest from reference TRBV18 and TRBJ1-1 gives the full variable domain: NAGVMQNPRHLVRRRGQEARLRCSPMKGHSHVYWYRQLPEEGLKFMVYLQKENIIDESGMPKERFSAEFPKEGPSILRIQQVVRGDSAAYFCASSRAGMNTEAFFGQGTRLTVV.

This clone was seen only a few times. The CDR3 nucleotides are TGTGCCAGTACCAAGACAGGGTCGGGAGATACGCAGTATTTT. Translation gives CASTKTGSGDTQYF. The chain uses TRBV19 and TRBJ2-3; 7 bases line up with TRBD1. The length of the CDR3 is 14 residues. V lost 7 bases, J lost 5 bases, and 9 bases stayed unmatched. From germline, CDR1 is LNHDA and CDR2 SQIVND (reference sequence).

V usage is TRBV21-1 and J usage is TRBJ2-1; the table's D gene call, TRBD1, was not cross checked with the DNA. TRBV21-1 is given as a pseudogene. The CDR3 has 16 residues. This chain's CDR3 is CASSAGTGEGNNEQFF. CDR3 DNA sequence: TGTGCCAGCAGCGCCGGGACAGGGGAGGGTAACAATGAGCAGTTCTTC.

V is TRBV2 and J is TRBJ1-4; a weak D match, TRBD1 (5 bases). V lost 4 bases, J lost 4 bases, and 10 bases lay in between. The CDR3 has 14 residues. Germline loops: CDR1 SNHLY, CDR2 FYNNEI. The CDR3 region is CASSVLTDNEKLFF. The CDR3 bases are TGTGCCAGCAGTGTCCTGACAGATAATGAAAAACTGTTTTTT.

DNA for the CDR3: TGTGCCAGCAGGGGGACAGGGTCTTCACCCCTCCACTTT. Amino acid sequence: CASRGTGSSPLHF. V is TRBV6-5 and J is TRBJ1-6; 9 nucleotides match TRBD1. Trimming took 6 bases from V and 9 from J; bases not matched to a gene: 3. Per germline, CDR1 MNHEY and CDR2 SVGAGI. CDR3 size: 13 residues.

There are a few counts of this clone. The chain employs TRBV6-5 and TRBJ1-2; TRBD1 agrees at 8 bases. This CDR3 has 13 residues. Germline V gene sequence: CDR1 MNHEY, CDR2 SVGAGI. V lost 6 bases, J lost 8 bases, and 8 bases stayed unmatched. CDR3 DNA sequence: TGTGCCAGCAGCCAGAGACAGGGGAGCGGCTACACCTTC. Protein: CASSQRQGSGYTF.

V and J are TRBV19 and TRBJ2-3; 8 positions agree with TRBD1. There are 18 residues in the CDR3. J lost 3 bases, V lost 4 bases, and 15 bases had no gene match. Per the germline V gene, CDR1 is LNHDA and CDR2 is SQIVND (reference sequence). CDR3 sequence: CASSTRRSGTGRTDTQYF. For the CDR3, the DNA is TGTGCCAGTAGTACTCGCCGATCCGGGACAGGACGGACAGATACGCAGTATTTT.

V is TRBV7-8 and J is TRBJ2-3, with D tentatively TRBD1 (6 bases). The length of the CDR3 is 14 residues. The germline V gene encodes CDR1 SGHVS and CDR2 FQNEAQ. V lost 7 bases, J lost 2 bases, and 13 bases lay in between. The CDR3, as DNA: TGTGCCAGCACTAATACAGGGCTCACAGATACGCAGTATTTT. The encoded protein is CASTNTGLTDTQYF.

The V call is TRBV27, the J call TRBJ1-2; the D gene is possibly TRBD1 (5 bases). The CDR3 is 12 amino acids. Germline V gives CDR1 MNHEY, CDR2 SMNVEV (reference sequence). V gave up 4 bases and J gave up 7 bases, with 10 bases separating them. This chain's CDR3 is CASSSQGGGYTF. For the CDR3, the DNA is TGTGCCAGCAGTTCGCAGGGCGGTGGCTACACCTTC.

The chain combines TRBV4-3 with TRBJ1-2; D unclear. The CDR3 is made up of 13 amino acids. With 0 bases removed from V and 4 bases from J, the gap between germline ends came to 6 bases. Germline lookup yields CDR1 LGHNA and CDR2 YSLEER. Here the CDR3 reads CASSQEQTYGYTF. The CDR3 DNA reads TGCGCCAGCAGCCAAGAACAGACCTATGGCTACACCTTC.

V and J are TRBV7-2 and TRBJ1-2; D unresolved. CDR1 and CDR2 (germline): SGHTA, FQGNSA. Deletions cut 1 base from V and 7 bases from J, with 25 bases between. This CDR3 has 18 amino acids. Here the CDR3 DNA reads TGTGCCAGCAGCTTAGAATACACCAAGACGGCGGTCGGTGGTGGCTACACCTTC. Its protein is CASSLEYTKTAVGGGYTF.

CDR3 protein: CASSFKSGLAALYEQYF. In nucleotides, the CDR3 is TGTGCCAGCAGCTTCAAATCGGGACTAGCGGCGCTCTACGAGCAGTACTTC. The chain is built from TRBV7-2 and TRBJ2-7, with 11 bases aligning to TRBD2. With V trimmed by 3 bases and J by 3 bases, 10 bases remained unmatched. Germline V gives CDR1 SGHTA, CDR2 FQGNSA. This CDR3 is built from 17 residues.

Points on this clone: A far bigger clonotype differs at one base, so this is likely a read error. This chain uses TRBV27 with TRBJ2-7, with a weak D call TRBD2 (5 bases). The CDR3 is made up of 15 amino acids. The germline CDR1 and CDR2 sequences are MNHEY and SMNVEV (reference sequence). In DNA form, the CDR3 reads TGTGCCAGCTGTTTAGGGCAGGCGGGTATCTACGAGCAGTACTTC. Its protein is CASCLGQAGIYEQYF.

The chain carries TRBV28 and TRBJ2-4; D remains unclear. The CDR3 runs to 17 residues. Germline V lookup: CDR1 MDHEN, CDR2 SYDVKM. V was pared by 3 bases and J by 3 bases, with 18 bases between. The CDR3 coding sequence is TGTGCCAGCAGTTTCACCTACGGGTCCGCCGGCAAAAACATTCAGTACTTC. It yields the protein CASSFTYGSAGKNIQYF.

V usage is TRBV7-9 and J usage is TRBJ2-1; no clear D. V lost 0 bases to trimming and J lost 1 base, with 10 bases between them. The germline V gene encodes CDR1 SEHNR and CDR2 FQNEAQ (reference sequence). The CDR3 extends over 16 amino acids. CDR3 DNA: TGTGCCAGCAGCTTAGCGCTAAGCTTGTCCTACAATGAGCAGTTCTTC. As protein: CASSLALSLSYNEQFF.

CDR3 nucleotides: TGCAGCGTTGAAGGTGGTTTTTCGGACAGGCCGAACGAGCAGTACTTC. It encodes CSVEGGFSDRPNEQYF. The chain joins TRBV29-1 to TRBJ2-7, with 7 bases that match TRBD1. Germline CDR1 SQVTM, CDR2 ANQGSEA. V lost 1 base to trimming and J lost 5 bases; unmatched junction nucleotides: 14. The CDR3 consists of 16 residues.

The V gene is TRBV7-9, the J gene TRBJ1-4; D is possibly TRBD1 (6 bases). CDR1 and CDR2 from the germline V gene are SEHNR and FQNEAQ (reference sequence). V was shortened by 3 bases and J by 7 bases, with 18 bases between the two germline ends. The CDR3 is 16 residues long. The CDR3 DNA sequence: TGTGCCAGCAGCTTTCCGTCCGGGGGGCCGGGTGAAAAACTGTTTTTT. Protein product: CASSFPSGGPGEKLFF.

The CDR3 region is CASRGGRRAGGYTF. The CDR3 DNA is TGTGCCAGTCGGGGAGGACGGCGAGCCGGGGGCTACACCTTC. The rearrangement joins TRBV21-1 to TRBJ1-2. TRBV21-1 is a known pseudogene. This CDR3 has 14 residues.

The rearrangement uses TRBV6-5 and TRBJ2-5, with 10 bases fitting TRBD1. Germline CDR1 MNHEY, CDR2 SVGAGI. The V gene end was trimmed by 6 bases and the J gene end by 3 bases; junction bases not matched to a gene: 1. This CDR3 region has 13 residues. The CDR3 here is CASRTGGEETQYF. The CDR3 nucleotides are TGTGCCAGCAGGACAGGGGGCGAAGAGACCCAGTACTTC.

This clone was picked up a small number of times. This sequence joins TRBV9 and TRBJ1-2; no definite D call. The CDR3 is 11 amino acids. Germline CDR1 SGDLS, CDR2 YYNGEE. V was pared by 4 bases and J by 10 bases, with 11 bases between. CDR3 nucleotides: TGTGCCAGCAGCTCTGGCCCCCCCTACACCTTC. Translated: CASSSGPPYTF.

This clone occurred once. The chain links TRBV18 to TRBJ2-5, with no clear D. V was pared by 3 bases and J by 3 bases, with 11 bases between. CDR1 and CDR2 from the germline V gene are KGHSH and LQKENI. This CDR3 has 14 amino acids. In DNA, the CDR3 is TGTGCCAGCTCACCCGCGGTCAGTAAAGAGACCCAGTACTTC. It translates to CASSPAVSKETQYF.